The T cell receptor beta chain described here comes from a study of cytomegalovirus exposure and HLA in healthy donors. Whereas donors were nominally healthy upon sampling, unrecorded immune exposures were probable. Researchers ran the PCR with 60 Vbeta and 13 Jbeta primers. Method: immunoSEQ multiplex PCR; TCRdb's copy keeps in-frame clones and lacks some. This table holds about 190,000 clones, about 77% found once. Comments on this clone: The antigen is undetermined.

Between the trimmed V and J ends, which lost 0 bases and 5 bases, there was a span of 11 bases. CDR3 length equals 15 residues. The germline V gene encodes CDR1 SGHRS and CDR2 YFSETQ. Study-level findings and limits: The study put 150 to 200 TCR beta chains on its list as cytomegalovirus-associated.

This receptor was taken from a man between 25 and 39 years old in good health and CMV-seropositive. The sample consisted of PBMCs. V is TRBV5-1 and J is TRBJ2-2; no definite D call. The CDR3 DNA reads TGCGCCAGCAGCTTGGATTCTCTCGGGACCGGGGAGCTGTTTTTT. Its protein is CASSLDSLGTGELFF.